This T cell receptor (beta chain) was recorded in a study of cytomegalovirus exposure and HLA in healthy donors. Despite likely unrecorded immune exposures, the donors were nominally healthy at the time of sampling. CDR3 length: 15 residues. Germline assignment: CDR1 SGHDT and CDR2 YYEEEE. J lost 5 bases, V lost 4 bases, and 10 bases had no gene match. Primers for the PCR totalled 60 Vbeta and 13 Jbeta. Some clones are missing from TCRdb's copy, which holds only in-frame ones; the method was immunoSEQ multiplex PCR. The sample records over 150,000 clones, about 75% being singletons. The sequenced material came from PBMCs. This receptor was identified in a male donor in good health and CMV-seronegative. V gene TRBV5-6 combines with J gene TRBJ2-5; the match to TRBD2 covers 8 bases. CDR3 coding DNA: TGTGCCAGCAGCGGGGCGGGGACGGGGGGGGAGACCCAGTACTTC. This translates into CASSGAGTGGETQYF.